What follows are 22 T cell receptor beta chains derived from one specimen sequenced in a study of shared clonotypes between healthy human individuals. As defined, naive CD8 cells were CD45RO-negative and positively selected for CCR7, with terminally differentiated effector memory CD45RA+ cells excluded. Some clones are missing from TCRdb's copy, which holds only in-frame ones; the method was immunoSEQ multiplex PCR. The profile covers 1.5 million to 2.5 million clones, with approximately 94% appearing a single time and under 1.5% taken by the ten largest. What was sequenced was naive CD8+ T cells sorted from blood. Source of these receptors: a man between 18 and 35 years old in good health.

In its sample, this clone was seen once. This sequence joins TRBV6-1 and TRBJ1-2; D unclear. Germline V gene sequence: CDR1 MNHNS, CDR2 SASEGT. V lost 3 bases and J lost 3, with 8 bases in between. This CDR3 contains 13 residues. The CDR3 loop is CASSDNLYYGYTF. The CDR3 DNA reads TGTGCCAGCAGTGATAATCTTTACTATGGCTACACCTTC.

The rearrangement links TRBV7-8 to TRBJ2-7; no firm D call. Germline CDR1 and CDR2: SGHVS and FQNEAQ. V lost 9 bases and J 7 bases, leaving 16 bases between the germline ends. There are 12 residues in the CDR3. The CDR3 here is CASGPWVGEQYF. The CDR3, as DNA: TGTGCCAGTGGCCCCTGGGTGGGGGAGCAGTACTTC. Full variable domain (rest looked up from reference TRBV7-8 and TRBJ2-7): GAGVSQSPRYKVAKRGQDVALRCDPISGHVSLFWYQQALGQGPEFLTYFQNEAQLDKSGLPSDRFFAERPEGSVSTLKIQRTQQEDSAVYLCASGPWVGEQYFGPGTRLTVT.

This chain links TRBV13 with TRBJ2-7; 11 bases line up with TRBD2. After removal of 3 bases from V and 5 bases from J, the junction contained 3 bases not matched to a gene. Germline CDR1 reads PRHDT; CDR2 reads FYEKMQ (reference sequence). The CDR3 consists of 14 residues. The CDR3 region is CASSFTSGGHEQYF. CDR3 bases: TGTGCCAGCAGCTTTACTAGCGGGGGTCACGAGCAGTACTTC.

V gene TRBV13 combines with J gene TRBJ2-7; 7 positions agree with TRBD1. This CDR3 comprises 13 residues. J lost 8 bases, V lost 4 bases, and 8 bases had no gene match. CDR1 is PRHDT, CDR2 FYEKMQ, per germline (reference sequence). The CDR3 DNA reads TGTGCCAGCAGCTCCGGACAGGACGCGAAGCAGTACTTC. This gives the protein CASSSGQDAKQYF.

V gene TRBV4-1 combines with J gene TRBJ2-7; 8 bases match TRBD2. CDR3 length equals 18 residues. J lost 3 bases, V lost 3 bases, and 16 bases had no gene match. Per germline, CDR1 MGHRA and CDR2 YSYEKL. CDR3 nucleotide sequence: TGCGCCAGCAGCCATAAAGACGTGGTCGGGGGGGGCTTCTACGAGCAGTACTTC. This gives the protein CASSHKDVVGGGFYEQYF.

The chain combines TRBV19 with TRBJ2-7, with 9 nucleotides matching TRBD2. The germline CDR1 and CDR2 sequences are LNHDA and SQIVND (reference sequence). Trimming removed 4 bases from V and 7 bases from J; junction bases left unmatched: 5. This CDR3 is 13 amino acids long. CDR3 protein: CASSSGRAMEQYF. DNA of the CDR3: TGTGCCAGTAGTAGCGGGAGGGCCATGGAGCAGTACTTC.

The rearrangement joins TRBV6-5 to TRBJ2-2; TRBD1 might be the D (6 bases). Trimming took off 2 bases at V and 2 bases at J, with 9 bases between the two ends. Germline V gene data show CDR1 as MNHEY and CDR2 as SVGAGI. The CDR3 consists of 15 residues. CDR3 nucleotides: TGTGCCAGCAGTTACGGACAGATAAACACCGGGGAGCTGTTTTTT. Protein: CASSYGQINTGELFF.

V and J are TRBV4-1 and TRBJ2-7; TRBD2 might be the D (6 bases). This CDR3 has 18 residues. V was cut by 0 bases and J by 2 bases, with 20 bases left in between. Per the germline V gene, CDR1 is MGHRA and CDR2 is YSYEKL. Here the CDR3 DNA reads TGCGCCAGCAGCCAAGATGCGGGACCAGCTTGGGTCCCCTACGAGCAGTACTTC. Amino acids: CASSQDAGPAWVPYEQYF.

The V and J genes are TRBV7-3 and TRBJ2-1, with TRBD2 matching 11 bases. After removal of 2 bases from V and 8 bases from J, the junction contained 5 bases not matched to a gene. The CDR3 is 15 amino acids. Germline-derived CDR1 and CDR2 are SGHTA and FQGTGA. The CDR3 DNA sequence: TGTGCCAGCAGCTTATTAGCGGGGGGGCTGGATGAGCAGTTCTTC. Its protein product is CASSLLAGGLDEQFF.

CDR3 nucleotide sequence: TGTGCCAGCAGCTTGGAGGGGGCGTATAATGAGCAGTTCTTC. It encodes CASSLEGAYNEQFF. The genes are TRBV5-6 and TRBJ2-1, with 7 nucleotides matching TRBD1. Germline-derived CDR1 and CDR2 are SGHDT and YYEEEE. The V and J ends lost 0 bases and 7 bases, in that order; junction bases with no gene match: 4. This CDR3 is 14 amino acids long.

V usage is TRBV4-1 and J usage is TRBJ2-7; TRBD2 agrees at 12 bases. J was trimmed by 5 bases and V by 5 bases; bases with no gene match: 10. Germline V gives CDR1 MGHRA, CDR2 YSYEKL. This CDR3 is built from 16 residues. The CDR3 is CASSSRLAGAEHEQYF. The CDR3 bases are TGCGCCAGCAGCTCCCGACTAGCGGGGGCTGAGCACGAGCAGTACTTC.

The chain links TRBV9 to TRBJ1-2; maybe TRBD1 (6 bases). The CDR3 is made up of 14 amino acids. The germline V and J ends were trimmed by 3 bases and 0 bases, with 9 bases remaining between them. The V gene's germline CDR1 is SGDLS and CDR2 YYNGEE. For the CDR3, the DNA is TGTGCCAGCAGCGGACAGGCCTCTAACTATGGCTACACCTTC. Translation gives CASSGQASNYGYTF.

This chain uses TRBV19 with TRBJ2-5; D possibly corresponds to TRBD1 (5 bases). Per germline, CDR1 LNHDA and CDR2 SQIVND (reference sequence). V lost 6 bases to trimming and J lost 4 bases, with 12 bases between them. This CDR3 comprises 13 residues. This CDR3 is CASSSGIGETQYF. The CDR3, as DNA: TGTGCCAGTAGCTCAGGGATAGGAGAGACCCAGTACTTC.

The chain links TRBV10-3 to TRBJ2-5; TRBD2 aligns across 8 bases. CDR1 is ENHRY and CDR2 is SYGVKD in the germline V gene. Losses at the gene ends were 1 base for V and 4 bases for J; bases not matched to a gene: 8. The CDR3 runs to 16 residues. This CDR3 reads CAISEFKREHGETQYF. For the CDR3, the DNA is TGTGCCATCAGTGAGTTCAAGCGGGAGCATGGAGAGACCCAGTACTTC.

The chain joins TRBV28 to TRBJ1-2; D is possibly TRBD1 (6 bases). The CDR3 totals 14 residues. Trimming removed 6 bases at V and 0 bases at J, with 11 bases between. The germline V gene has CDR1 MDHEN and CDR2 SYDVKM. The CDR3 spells CASRRTVANYGYTF. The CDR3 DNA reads TGTGCCAGCAGGAGGACAGTCGCTAACTATGGCTACACCTTC.

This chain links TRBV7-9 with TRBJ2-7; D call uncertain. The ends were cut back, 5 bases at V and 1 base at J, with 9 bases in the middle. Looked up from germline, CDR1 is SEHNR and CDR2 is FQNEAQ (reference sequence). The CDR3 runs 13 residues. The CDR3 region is CASSAHWSYEQYF. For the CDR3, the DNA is TGTGCCAGCAGCGCGCACTGGTCCTACGAGCAGTACTTC.

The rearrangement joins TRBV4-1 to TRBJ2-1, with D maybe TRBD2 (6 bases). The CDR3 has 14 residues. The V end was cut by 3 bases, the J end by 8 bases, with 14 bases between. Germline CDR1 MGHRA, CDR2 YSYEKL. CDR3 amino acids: CASSQGGGGDEQFF. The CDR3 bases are TGCGCCAGCAGCCAGGGGGGTGGAGGGGATGAGCAGTTCTTC.

CDR3 nucleotides: TGTGCCAGCAGTTTCCTAGACAGGGGGCGAGGGGAGCAGTACTTC. Its protein product is CASSFLDRGRGEQYF. The chain is built from TRBV27 and TRBJ2-7; 10 nucleotides align to TRBD1. Germline CDR1 and CDR2: MNHEY and SMNVEV (reference sequence). V dropped 3 bases and J dropped 7; count of bases not matched to a gene: 9. The CDR3 loop spans 15 amino acids.

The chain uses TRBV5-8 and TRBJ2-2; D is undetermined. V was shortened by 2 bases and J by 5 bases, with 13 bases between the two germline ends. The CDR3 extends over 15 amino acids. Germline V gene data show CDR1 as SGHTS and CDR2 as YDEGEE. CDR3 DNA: TGTGCCAGCAGCTTAAAGGACCCTTCTACCGGGGAGCTGTTTTTT. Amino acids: CASSLKDPSTGELFF.

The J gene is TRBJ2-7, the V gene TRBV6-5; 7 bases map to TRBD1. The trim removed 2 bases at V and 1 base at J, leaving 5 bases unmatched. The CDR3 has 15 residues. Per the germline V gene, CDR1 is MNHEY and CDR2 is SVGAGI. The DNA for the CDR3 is TGTGCCAGCAGTTACATAGGGGGCGGATCCTACGAGCAGTACTTC. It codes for CASSYIGGGSYEQYF.

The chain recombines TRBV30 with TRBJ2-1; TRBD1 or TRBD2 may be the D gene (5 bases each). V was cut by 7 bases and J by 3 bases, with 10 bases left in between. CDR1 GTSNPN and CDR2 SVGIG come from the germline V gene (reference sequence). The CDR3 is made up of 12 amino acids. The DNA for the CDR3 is TGTGCCTACGAGGGGTTCTACAATGAGCAGTTCTTC. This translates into CAYEGFYNEQFF.

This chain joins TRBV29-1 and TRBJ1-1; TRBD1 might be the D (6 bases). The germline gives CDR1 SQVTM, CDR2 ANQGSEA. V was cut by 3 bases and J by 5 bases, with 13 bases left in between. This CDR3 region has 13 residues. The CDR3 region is CSVDWGARTEAFF. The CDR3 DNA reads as TGCAGCGTTGACTGGGGGGCTCGGACTGAAGCTTTCTTT. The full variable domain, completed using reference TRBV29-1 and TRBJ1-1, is SAVISQKPSRDICQRGTSLTIQCQVDSQVTMMFWYRQQPGQSLTLIATANQGSEATYESGFVIDKFPISRPNLTFSTLTVSNMSPEDSSIYLCSVDWGARTEAFFGQGTRLTVV.